The 14 T cell receptor beta chains in this list originate from one sample, sequenced in a study of blood T cells in healthy people across ages. A J-beta primer mix and a sample-barcoded 5' primer were used in a second PCR of about 7 to 11 cycles. TCRdb re-analysed the 5' RACE reads in MiXCR, keeping a single row per CDR3 protein. The data show about 1.8 million distinct CDR3 sequences, less than 50% seen once. Material: blood. The receptors shown here come from a woman aged 35 to 49 in good health.

The genes are TRBV12-3 or TRBV12-4 and TRBJ2-3; 7 nucleotides line up with TRBD2. This CDR3 spans 17 amino acids. The junction had 13 bases not matched to a gene; V was cut back by 2 bases and J by 5 bases. CDR3 sequence reads: CASSLIGRGRARDTQYF. The DNA for the CDR3 is TGTGCCAGCAGTTTAATAGGTCGGGGGAGGGCACGAGATACGCAGTATTTT.

The chain combines TRBV9 with TRBJ1-2, with 9 bases lining up with TRBD1. Germline lookup yields CDR1 SGDLS and CDR2 YYNGEE. V dropped 4 bases and J dropped 8; count of bases not matched to a gene: 15. CDR3 length: 16 amino acids. In DNA form, the CDR3 reads TGTGCCAGCAGCCGTTCGGGGGACAGGGCGACCTACGGCTACACCTTC. It is translated as CASSRSGDRATYGYTF.

This clonotype was detected a few times. The V call is TRBV5-1, the J call TRBJ2-1; D may be TRBD1 or TRBD2 (5 bases each). The CDR3 totals 16 residues. The germline V gene has CDR1 SGHRS and CDR2 YFSETQ. Trimming removed 4 bases from V and 0 bases from J, with 14 bases in between. CDR3 bases: TGCGCCAGCAGCCGCGTCGGTGGGACCTCCTACAATGAGCAGTTCTTC. This sequence encodes CASSRVGGTSYNEQFF.

The rearrangement links TRBV6-5 to TRBJ2-5; possibly TRBD1 or TRBD2 for D (5 bases each). V was cut by 0 bases and J by 5 bases, with 19 bases left in between. The germline V gene has CDR1 MNHEY and CDR2 SVGAGI. CDR3 size: 17 residues. The CDR3 region is CASSYSIGSPEGETQYF. In nucleotides, the CDR3 is TGTGCCAGCAGTTACTCGATAGGGTCCCCCGAGGGGGAGACCCAGTACTTC.

CDR3 loop: CSTSSGGSYEQYF. The CDR3 DNA follows: TGCAGTACCTCTAGCGGGGGCTCCTACGAGCAGTACTTC. The gene calls are TRBV20-1 and TRBJ2-7; 10 bases map to TRBD2. Germline-derived CDR1 and CDR2 are DFQATT and SNEGSKA (reference sequence). V lost 8 bases and J lost 0; bases outside the gene matches: 4. The CDR3 sequence is 13 residues long.

This clonotype was detected only a few times. This rearrangement joins TRBV5-1 to TRBJ2-1; 9 bases agree with TRBD1. V lost 1 base to trimming and J lost 6 bases; unmatched junction nucleotides: 5. Germline V lookup: CDR1 SGHRS, CDR2 YFSETQ. The CDR3 loop spans 15 amino acids. The CDR3 DNA sequence: TGCGCCAGCAGCTTGTCTGGACAGGGGTCCAATGAGCAGTTCTTC. It is translated as CASSLSGQGSNEQFF.

The chain links TRBV5-1 to TRBJ2-4, with D tentatively TRBD2 (6 bases). V shed 1 base and J shed 13 bases, with 15 bases lying between them. Germline V CDR1 and CDR2: SGHRS, YFSETQ. This CDR3 spans 13 amino acids. CDR3 DNA: TGCGCCAGCAGCTTGTTCGGAACGGGGGAGCAGTACTTC. This sequence encodes CASSLFGTGEQYF.

Only a few counts were recorded for this clonotype. The V call is TRBV5-1, the J call TRBJ2-7, with 7 bases aligning to TRBD2. The CDR3 sequence is 14 residues long. Germline V CDR1 and CDR2: SGHRS, YFSETQ. V lost 0 bases, J lost 6 bases, and 6 bases stayed unmatched. The CDR3 is CASSLVDPGGEQYF. The CDR3 DNA sequence: TGCGCCAGCAGCTTGGTGGATCCGGGGGGCGAGCAGTACTTC.

The CDR3 reads CASSQYQGMGNQPQHF. The CDR3 DNA sequence: TGTGCCAGCAGCCAGTACCAGGGGATGGGCAATCAGCCCCAGCATTTT. The V call is TRBV3-1, the J call TRBJ1-5; maybe TRBD1 (6 bases). Germline CDR1 LGHDT, CDR2 YNNKEL (reference sequence). This CDR3 spans 16 amino acids. V lost 3 bases and J 2 bases, leaving 14 bases between the germline ends.

The chain combines TRBV20-1 with TRBJ2-5; perhaps D is TRBD1 or TRBD2 (5 bases each). Trimming removed 0 bases from V and 1 base from J, with 9 bases in between. There are 14 residues in the CDR3. CDR1 is DFQATT and CDR2 is SNEGSKA in the germline V gene (reference sequence). For the CDR3, the DNA is TGCAGTGCTAGAGAGAGGGGCCCCCAAGAGACCCAGTACTTC. Translation: CSARERGPQETQYF.

This clonotype was detected a few times. The rearrangement joins TRBV7-2 to TRBJ1-2; D perhaps matches TRBD1 (6 bases). This CDR3 spans 13 amino acids. Germline V gives CDR1 SGHTA, CDR2 FQGNSA. Trimming cost V 4 bases and J 7 bases, with 13 bases left between them. As DNA, the CDR3 is TGTGCCAGCAGCTCCAAACAGGGTCCTGGCTACACCTTC. This encodes CASSSKQGPGYTF.

CDR3 residues: CASSQASGVSSYNEQFF. CDR3 DNA sequence: TGCGCCAGCAGCCAGGCCTCGGGCGTATCCTCCTACAATGAGCAGTTCTTC. This chain connects TRBV4-3 to TRBJ2-1; no clear D. Germline CDR1 and CDR2: LGHNA and YSLEER. The V end was cut by 3 bases, the J end by 0 bases, with 15 bases between. This CDR3 is 17 amino acids long.

The chain is built from TRBV5-1 and TRBJ2-2, with 7 bases fitting TRBD1. The CDR3 runs to 15 residues. Germline V gives CDR1 SGHRS, CDR2 YFSETQ. V was clipped by 5 bases and J by 8 bases; unmatched bases: 12. For the CDR3, the DNA is TGCGCCAGCAGAATAGGGACAGATTCATCAGGGGAGCTGTTTTTT. This codes for CASRIGTDSSGELFF.

V is TRBV12-3 or TRBV12-4 and J is TRBJ2-1; 12 bases line up with TRBD2. This CDR3 contains 17 residues. J lost 8 bases, V lost 4 bases, and 12 bases had no gene match. CDR3 in amino acids: CASSSYLAGGMGDEQFF. The CDR3 DNA follows: TGTGCCAGCAGTTCATATCTAGCGGGGGGGATGGGAGATGAGCAGTTCTTC.